The TCR beta chain under discussion was sequenced for a study of identical twins. Findings and limits, study-wide: Fewer insertions were carried by abundant cord blood beta clonotypes, but none was seen in memory repertoires.

A universal primer site was created by template switching, with the cDNA bearing unique molecular identifiers. Each CDR3 protein gets one entry after TCRdb re-called the 5' RACE reads with MiXCR. The sample has about 450,000 distinct CDR3 sequences, 18% seen once; the top ten hold roughly an eighth. With respect to this clonotype: What it recognizes is unknown.

This TCR was sampled from a middle-aged man in good health. The sample was naive T cells sorted from blood.

The CDR3 coding sequence is TGTGCCAGCAGTTACTTCCGGGGCCGGGGGAACACTGAAGCTTTCTTT. Its translation: CASSYFRGRGNTEAFF. This rearrangement joins TRBV6-2 or TRBV6-3 to TRBJ1-1; maybe TRBD1 (5 bases). The CDR3 has 16 residues. Germline-derived CDR1 and CDR2 are MNHEY and SVGEGT. Trimming pared 1 base from V and 1 base from J, leaving 13 bases between.